The 29 T cell receptor beta chains below all came from one sample that was sequenced in a study of Graves' ophthalmopathy and Graves' hyperthyroidism. Investigators amplified TCR beta CDR3 regions from RNA transcripts. HTBI primers primed a first-round RT-PCR, and a second-round multiplex PCR followed. TCRdb analysed the multiplex PCR reads with MiXCR anew, one entry per CDR3 protein. The table shows 200,000 to 250,000 distinct CDR3 sequences, with roughly 21% occurring only once. The sequencing sample was made of peripheral blood. These TCRs come from a woman aged 45-60 years with Graves' ophthalmopathy.

This clonotype was seen once. This chain uses TRBV12-3 or TRBV12-4 with TRBJ1-1; D is uncertain. The CDR3 contains 13 residues. V lost 7 bases and J 3 bases, leaving 12 bases between the germline ends. This chain's CDR3 is CASIESGYTEAFF. DNA for the CDR3: TGTGCCAGCATCGAGTCGGGGTACACTGAAGCTTTCTTT.

This clonotype was found many times. V gene TRBV5-1 combines with J gene TRBJ2-7; TRBD1 matches at 9 bases. V lost 4 bases to trimming and J lost 4 bases; unmatched junction nucleotides: 6. This CDR3 has 14 amino acids. The germline V gene encodes CDR1 SGHRS and CDR2 YFSETQ. The CDR3 spells CASSPGQGLYEQYF. The DNA of the CDR3 is TGCGCCAGCAGCCCAGGACAGGGGCTTTACGAGCAGTACTTC.

The chain combines TRBV6-1 with TRBJ1-2; D may be TRBD1 (5 bases). In germline, CDR1 is MNHNS, CDR2 SASEGT. The CDR3 runs to 13 residues. Between the trimmed V and J ends, which lost 5 bases and 7 bases, there was a span of 14 bases. CDR3 DNA: TGTGCCAGCAGTCCTCTGGGGGAAAGTGGCTACACCTTC. Its protein product is CASSPLGESGYTF.

This clonotype occurred many times. V and J are TRBV7-2 and TRBJ2-4; 7 bases match TRBD2. The V and J ends lost 0 bases and 7 bases, in that order; junction bases with no gene match: 6. The CDR3 is made up of 15 amino acids. Germline V CDR1 and CDR2: SGHTA, FQGNSA. CDR3 region: CASSLAGGGVNIQYF. CDR3 DNA sequence: TGTGCCAGCAGCTTAGCGGGTGGGGGGGTGAACATTCAGTACTTC.

At least ten counts were recorded for this clonotype. V is TRBV12-3 or TRBV12-4 and J is TRBJ2-4, with D unclear. V lost 6 bases, J lost 6 bases, and 9 bases lay in between. The CDR3 contains 12 residues. CDR3 residues: CASSPYLNIQYF. The CDR3 nucleotides read TGTGCCAGCAGCCCTTACCTAAACATTCAGTACTTC.

The chain employs TRBV6-2 or TRBV6-3 and TRBJ2-1; D may match TRBD1 or TRBD2 (5 bases each). The CDR3 is 14 amino acids. CDR1 and CDR2 from the germline V gene are MNHEY and SVGEGT. V shed 2 bases and J shed 3 bases, with 8 bases lying between them. CDR3 in DNA: TGTGCCAGCAGTTACGAGGGGAACTACAATGAGCAGTTCTTC. Translating it yields CASSYEGNYNEQFF.

In its sample, this clonotype was seen many times. The chain is built from TRBV6-2 or TRBV6-3 and TRBJ2-7; perhaps D is TRBD1 or TRBD2 (5 bases each). V was cut by 6 bases and J by 0 bases, with 9 bases left in between. The CDR3 loop spans 13 amino acids. Germline V gene lookup returns CDR1 MNHEY and CDR2 SVGEGT. This CDR3 reads CASRGTSSYEQYF. Written as DNA, the CDR3 is TGTGCCAGCAGGGGGACGTCCTCCTACGAGCAGTACTTC.

This clonotype turned up a few times. A single base separates this from a much larger clone, so it may be a read error. The rearrangement links TRBV11-2 to TRBJ2-5, with TRBD2 matching 9 bases. V lost 1 base to trimming and J lost 3 bases; unmatched junction nucleotides: 3. Germline loops: CDR1 SGHAT, CDR2 FQNNGV. The CDR3 covers 15 residues. The CDR3 DNA follows: TGTGCCAGCAGCTTAGGAATAGCGGGAGAAGAGACCCAGTACTTC. Protein product: CASSLGIAGEETQYF.

This chain's CDR3 is CASSFRGGDQSQHF. DNA of the CDR3: TGTGCCAGCAGCTTCAGAGGGGGAGACCAGTCCCAGCATTTT. The V call is TRBV7-2, the J call TRBJ1-5, with a tentative D call TRBD1 (6 bases). V was shortened by 3 bases and J by 11 bases, with 17 bases between the two germline ends. Per the germline V gene, CDR1 is SGHTA and CDR2 is FQGNSA. This CDR3 contains 14 residues.

This clonotype appeared a few times. V and J are TRBV29-1 and TRBJ1-5; 9 nucleotides match TRBD1. This CDR3 has 14 residues. Trimming removed 6 bases from V and 5 bases from J; junction bases left unmatched: 8. The germline V gene has CDR1 SQVTM and CDR2 ANQGSEA. This CDR3 reads CSVFGQGRDQPQHF. The CDR3, as DNA: TGCAGCGTATTCGGACAGGGGAGGGATCAGCCCCAGCATTTT.

In its sample, this clonotype was seen many times. The chain uses TRBV2 and TRBJ1-5; no firm D call. V was cut by 2 bases and J by 9 bases, with 14 bases left in between. CDR3 size: 14 residues. Germline V CDR1 and CDR2: SNHLY, FYNNEI. The CDR3 sequence is CASSEYSGFGPQHF. CDR3 bases: TGTGCCAGCAGTGAATATTCGGGTTTTGGGCCCCAGCATTTT.

The chain carries TRBV30 and TRBJ2-5, with 7 bases identical to TRBD1. Germline V gene lookup returns CDR1 GTSNPN and CDR2 SVGIG (reference sequence). This CDR3 region has 13 residues. Germline trimming cut 2 bases from V and 5 bases from J; bases unmatched to any gene: 5. In DNA, the CDR3 is TGTGCCTGGAGTACAGGGGACCGGGAGACCCAGTACTTC. It specifies CAWSTGDRETQYF.

This clonotype has a single count. A much larger clone is a single base away; this may be a read error. The chain employs TRBV29-1 and TRBJ1-1; TRBD1 is a possible D gene (6 bases). From germline, CDR1 is SQVTM and CDR2 ANQGSEA. CDR3 length: 12 residues. The germline V and J ends were trimmed by 7 bases and 2 bases, with 11 bases remaining between them. The CDR3 sequence: CSARDINTEAFF. CDR3 coding DNA: TGCAGCGCCCGGGACATAAACACTGAAGCTTTCTTT.

There are many counts of this clonotype. The chain couples TRBV20-1 to TRBJ2-7; 7 nucleotides align to TRBD2. The CDR3 has 14 amino acids. The junction had 12 bases not matched to a gene; V was cut back by 3 bases and J by 7 bases. CDR1 DFQATT and CDR2 SNEGSKA come from the germline V gene (reference sequence). CDR3 loop: CSARPGLGRREQYF. The CDR3 DNA reads as TGCAGTGCTAGGCCCGGACTAGGCCGTCGGGAGCAGTACTTC.

This clonotype was observed at least ten times. V gene TRBV24-1 combines with J gene TRBJ2-7; 7 bases are shared with TRBD1. CDR1 is KGHDR and CDR2 is SFDVKD in the germline V gene. V was clipped by 3 bases and J by 0 bases; unmatched bases: 4. The CDR3 loop spans 15 amino acids. CDR3 region: CATSDPGTDSYEQYF. CDR3 DNA sequence: TGTGCCACCAGTGATCCCGGGACAGACTCCTACGAGCAGTACTTC.

This chain links TRBV11-1 with TRBJ1-1, with 7 positions matching TRBD1. The CDR3 runs 14 residues. Germline V CDR1 and CDR2: SGHAT, FQDESV (reference sequence). Losses at the gene ends were 6 bases for V and 4 bases for J; bases not matched to a gene: 8. CDR3: CASRSPRGGTEAFF. CDR3 DNA: TGTGCCAGCAGGTCGCCCAGGGGGGGCACTGAAGCTTTCTTT.

The J gene is TRBJ2-5, the V gene TRBV5-1; D not resolved. The CDR3 spans 16 residues. Germline V gene lookup returns CDR1 SGHRS and CDR2 YFSETQ. Trimming removed 0 bases at V and 0 bases at J, with 12 bases between. CDR3 loop: CASSLVAGPYQETQYF. Here the CDR3 DNA reads TGCGCCAGCAGCTTGGTGGCAGGTCCGTACCAAGAGACCCAGTACTTC.

This clonotype was seen repeatedly, ten times or more. This rearrangement joins TRBV20-1 to TRBJ1-2, with D hard to call. V was clipped by 3 bases and J by 4 bases, with 15 bases between them. CDR3 size: 14 residues. Germline assignment: CDR1 DFQATT and CDR2 SNEGSKA (reference sequence). The CDR3 region has the DNA TGCAGTGCTAGGACGGGAGCTACTCGCTATGGCTACACCTTC. It encodes CSARTGATRYGYTF.

In its sample, this clonotype was seen many times. This sequence joins TRBV29-1 and TRBJ1-2, with 7 bases that match TRBD1. Germline CDR1 SQVTM, CDR2 ANQGSEA. The CDR3 loop spans 13 amino acids. V shed 5 bases, J shed 3 bases, and the junction held 6 bases outside the gene matches. The CDR3 nucleotides read TGCAGCGTTCCACGACAGGGTGACTATGGCTACACCTTC. Translated, it gives CSVPRQGDYGYTF.

This clonotype was recorded many times. V is TRBV28 and J is TRBJ2-3, with 15 bases that match TRBD2. Germline CDR1 and CDR2: MDHEN and SYDVKM. The junction had 7 bases not matched to a gene; V was cut back by 5 bases and J by 4 bases. The CDR3 has 17 amino acids. CDR3 residues: CASSRPGTSGRPDTQYF. Here the CDR3 DNA reads TGTGCCAGCAGTCGTCCCGGGACTAGCGGGAGGCCAGATACGCAGTATTTT. The complete variable domain, with remaining parts taken from reference TRBV28 and TRBJ2-3, reads DVKVTQSSRYLVKRTGEKVFLECVQDMDHENMFWYRQDPGLGLRLIYFSYDVKMKEKGDIPEGYSVSREKKERFSLILESASTNQTSMYLCASSRPGTSGRPDTQYFGPGTRLTVL.

This clonotype was observed a few times. The V and J genes are TRBV5-6 and TRBJ1-3; 7 positions match TRBD1. The CDR3 extends over 20 amino acids. Losses at the gene ends were 9 bases for V and 1 base for J; bases not matched to a gene: 25. Germline-derived CDR1 and CDR2 are SGHDT and YYEEEE. This CDR3 is CATATPRDSLNGLSGNTIYF. The CDR3 nucleotides read TGTGCCACCGCAACCCCCCGGGACAGCCTCAACGGACTTTCTGGAAACACCATATATTTT. The full variable domain, its missing parts supplied by reference TRBV5-6 and TRBJ1-3, is DAGVTQSPTHLIKTRGQQVTLRCSPKSGHDTVSWYQQALGQGPQFIFQYYEEEERQRGNFPDRFSGHQFPNYSSELNVNALLLGDSALYLCATATPRDSLNGLSGNTIYFGEGSWLTVV.

The sample holds many counts of this clonotype. The genes are TRBV2 and TRBJ2-7, with D maybe TRBD2 (6 bases). The CDR3 length is 13 residues. Germline CDR1 reads SNHLY; CDR2 reads FYNNEI. V dropped 5 bases and J dropped 12 bases, with 20 bases sitting between them. CDR3 protein: CASSTSRGSPLYF. DNA for the CDR3: TGTGCCAGCAGTACCTCACGGGGGTCCCCTCTGTACTTC.

This clonotype has a count of ten or more. The chain links TRBV24-1 to TRBJ2-2, with D perhaps TRBD1 (5 bases). This CDR3 spans 12 amino acids. The germline V gene has CDR1 KGHDR and CDR2 SFDVKD. V lost 11 bases and J 3 bases, leaving 9 bases between the germline ends. In nucleotides, the CDR3 is TGTGCCATGCAAGGGGACACCGGGGAGCTGTTTTTT. It encodes CAMQGDTGELFF.

The rearrangement uses TRBV6-1 and TRBJ2-7; D is perhaps TRBD2 (5 bases). Looked up from germline, CDR1 is MNHNS and CDR2 is SASEGT. The V end lost 5 bases, the J end lost 3 bases, and 11 bases lay between the germline ends. The CDR3 runs 13 residues. The CDR3 region is CASSRERGYEQYF. The CDR3 DNA sequence: TGTGCCAGCAGTCGAGAACGGGGCTACGAGCAGTACTTC.

This clonotype was found many times. V usage is TRBV6-4 and J usage is TRBJ1-5; D is uncertain. CDR1 is MRHNA, CDR2 SNTAGT, per germline. The CDR3 is 14 residues long. V was clipped by 6 bases and J by 2 bases, with 11 bases between them. The CDR3 is CASSPDAGNQPQHF. The CDR3 DNA reads TGTGCCAGCAGCCCCGACGCAGGCAATCAGCCCCAGCATTTT.

The rearrangement links TRBV5-4 to TRBJ2-7, with 9 bases matching TRBD1. The germline V gene encodes CDR1 SGHNT and CDR2 YYREEE (reference sequence). V shed 3 bases, J shed 4 bases, and the junction held 2 bases outside the gene matches. The CDR3 length is 13 residues. The CDR3 DNA is TGTGCCAGCAGCTACAGGGGGCGGTACGAGCAGTACTTC. It yields the protein CASSYRGRYEQYF.

This clonotype was picked up many times. J is TRBJ1-1 and V is TRBV7-2; D is ambiguous. Germline CDR1 reads SGHTA; CDR2 reads FQGNSA. CDR3 size: 15 residues. V gave up 4 bases and J gave up 0 bases, with 12 bases separating them. The CDR3 bases are TGTGCCAGCAGCTCGAGTCAGGTTATGAACACTGAAGCTTTCTTT. Protein sequence: CASSSSQVMNTEAFF.

J is TRBJ1-3 and V is TRBV12-3 or TRBV12-4; D gene ambiguous. This CDR3 is built from 16 residues. Trimming stripped 3 bases from V and 0 bases from J, with 12 bases between. The CDR3 here is CASSFVGRSSGNTIYF. The CDR3 DNA reads as TGTGCCAGCAGTTTCGTCGGCAGGAGCTCTGGAAACACCATATATTTT.

This clonotype came up many times. The CDR3 sequence: CSARTGRGTGELFF. The CDR3 DNA follows: TGCAGCGCCCGAACAGGGAGGGGCACCGGGGAGCTGTTTTTT. This chain connects TRBV29-1 to TRBJ2-2; a weak D match, TRBD2 (7 bases). The CDR3 has 14 residues. Trimming removed 7 bases at V and 4 bases at J, with 16 bases between. Germline V CDR1 and CDR2: SQVTM, ANQGSEA.